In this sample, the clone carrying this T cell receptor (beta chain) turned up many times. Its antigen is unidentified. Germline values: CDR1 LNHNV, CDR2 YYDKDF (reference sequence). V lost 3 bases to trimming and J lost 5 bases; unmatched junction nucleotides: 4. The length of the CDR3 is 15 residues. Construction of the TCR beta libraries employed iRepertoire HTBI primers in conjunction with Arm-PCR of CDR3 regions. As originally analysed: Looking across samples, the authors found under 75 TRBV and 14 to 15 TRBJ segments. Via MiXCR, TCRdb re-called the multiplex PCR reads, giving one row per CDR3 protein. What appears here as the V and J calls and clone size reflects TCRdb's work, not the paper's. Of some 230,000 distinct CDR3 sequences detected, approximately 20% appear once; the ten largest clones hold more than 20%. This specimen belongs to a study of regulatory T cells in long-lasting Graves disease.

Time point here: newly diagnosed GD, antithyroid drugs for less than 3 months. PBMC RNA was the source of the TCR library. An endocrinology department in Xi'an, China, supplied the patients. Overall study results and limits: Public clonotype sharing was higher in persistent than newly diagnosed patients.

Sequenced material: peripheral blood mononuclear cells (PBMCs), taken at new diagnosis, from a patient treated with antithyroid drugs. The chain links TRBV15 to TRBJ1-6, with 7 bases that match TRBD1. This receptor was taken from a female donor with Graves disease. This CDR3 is CATSRKGADNSPLHF. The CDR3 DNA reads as TGTGCCACCAGCAGGAAGGGGGCAGATAATTCACCCCTCCACTTT.